This T cell receptor (beta chain) derives from a study of cytomegalovirus exposure and HLA in healthy donors. General study results and limits: According to a subsequent analysis, TCR clusters from the first cohort were inclined to appear together in the 120 validation repertoires. Some public TCRs appeared in many individuals, while most sequences were rare.

Measured with immunoSEQ multiplex PCR; TCRdb has only the in-frame clones, and not every one. The table lists around 220,000 clones, roughly 83% of them singletons. Comment on this clone: Antigen: not known.

The receptor comes from a woman in her 30s in good health and CMV-seropositive. Sequencing was carried out using PBMCs.

The CDR3 DNA is TGCAGTACATTATACAATTATGGCTACACCTTC. It translates to CSTLYNYGYTF. V usage is TRBV20-1 and J usage is TRBJ1-2; D gene uncertain. Germline V lookup: CDR1 DFQATT, CDR2 SNEGSKA (reference sequence). Trimming shortened V by 8 bases and J by 5 bases, and 12 bases separated the two germline ends. The CDR3 length is 11 residues.